In its sample, the clone carrying this TCR beta chain was seen a few times. As yet, its antigen is unknown. This specimen comes from a study of T cell responses to AZD1222 COVID-19 vaccine. Across the study: Analyses pooled second doses at about 4 or about 12 weeks. Points from the study as a whole: Mostly white British, mostly female donors; authors suggested clonal diversity may be underestimated. The study found vaccine-associated CD4 TCRs spanning spike, dominant at 160-218 and 743-854. Two doses of AZD1222 preceded a rise in Spike-specific TCR breadth and depth.

Profiled with immunoSEQ multiplex PCR; TCRdb holds only in-frame clones, not every one. Here the sample spans around 99,000 clones, 70% to 90% being singletons. Trimming stripped 4 bases from V and 3 bases from J, with 10 bases between. There are 13 residues in the CDR3. Germline V gives CDR1 LNHDA, CDR2 SQIVND (reference sequence). Sample: peripheral blood, taken on day 0 of AZD1222 vaccination. The chain combines TRBV19 with TRBJ2-7; D ambiguous. The sequence came from an adult in good health. CDR3 in amino acids: CASSRWPGYEQYF. CDR3 bases: TGTGCCAGTAGTAGGTGGCCAGGCTACGAGCAGTACTTC.